In this sample, the clone carrying this T cell receptor (beta chain) turned up a few times. These data come from a study of early T cells in non-severe SARS-CoV-2 infection. The germline V gene encodes CDR1 SGHKS and CDR2 YYEKEE (reference sequence). The CDR3 has 16 amino acids. Germline trimming cut 0 bases from V and 11 bases from J; bases unmatched to any gene: 14. TCRdb ran MiXCR on the 5' RACE reads and lists one entry per CDR3 protein. The sample carries about 55,000 distinct CDR3 sequences, 5.5% to 8.5% recorded once. Sample: whole blood, taken at baseline. The receptor was isolated from an adult who was a healthcare worker with PCR-confirmed SARS-CoV-2 infection or an uninfected control (not recorded which). This chain connects TRBV5-5 to TRBJ1-1, with 9 bases matching TRBD1. CDR3 bases: TGTGCCAGCAGCTTGGTAAAGGAGACAGGGGGTTATCGGGCTTTCTTT. Translating gives CASSLVKETGGYRAFF.